This entry describes one TCR beta chain. What it binds is not known. The data originate from a study of T cell responses to AZD1222 COVID-19 vaccine. Study-level findings and limits: Unmutated variant regions are reportedly targeted by nearly half of spike-specific TCRs. After two AZD1222 doses, spike-specific TCR breadth and depth rose versus day 0. Mapped onto spike, vaccine-associated CD4 TCRs spanned it and were dominant at 160-218 and 743-854.

Germline CDR1 and CDR2: KGHSH and LQKENI. The CDR3 consists of 17 residues. V was cut by 0 bases and J by 5 bases, with 17 bases left in between. Produced via immunoSEQ multiplex PCR; TCRdb's table is partial and in-frame only. This sample has roughly 100,000 clones, with more than 85% found just once. The V gene is TRBV18, the J gene TRBJ2-1; tentative D call: TRBD1 (6 bases). The specimen comprised peripheral blood, sampled 28 days after the second AZD1222 dose. The receptor was isolated from an adult who received the AZD1222 COVID-19 vaccine. The CDR3 bases are TGTGCCAGCTCACCACCCGGGGTTATGGCAGGGGACAATGAGCAGTTCTTC. This gives the protein CASSPPGVMAGDNEQFF. Complete variable domain (other parts from reference TRBV18 and TRBJ2-1): NAGVMQNPRHLVRRRGQEARLRCSPMKGHSHVYWYRQLPEEGLKFMVYLQKENIIDESGMPKERFSAEFPKEGPSILRIQQVVRGDSAAYFCASSPPGVMAGDNEQFFGPGTRLTVL.